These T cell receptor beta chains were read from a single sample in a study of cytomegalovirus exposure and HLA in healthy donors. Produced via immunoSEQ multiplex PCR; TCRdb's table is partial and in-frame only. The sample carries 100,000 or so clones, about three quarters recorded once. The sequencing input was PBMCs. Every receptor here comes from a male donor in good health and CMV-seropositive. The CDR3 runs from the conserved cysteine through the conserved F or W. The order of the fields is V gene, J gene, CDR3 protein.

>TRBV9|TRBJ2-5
CASSLGLAGGETQYF
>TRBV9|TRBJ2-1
CASSSRGEQFF
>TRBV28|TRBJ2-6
CASSLTWLGRGSSGANVLTF
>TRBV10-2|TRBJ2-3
CASSLFLAGNTQYF
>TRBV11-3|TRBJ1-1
CASKDQPGVRGEAFF
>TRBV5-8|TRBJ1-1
CASSSGQGRTTEAFF
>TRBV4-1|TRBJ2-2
CASSQLGTSGTGELFF
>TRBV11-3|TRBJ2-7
CASSTVTGPEQYF
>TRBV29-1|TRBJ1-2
CSVASGTERGYTF
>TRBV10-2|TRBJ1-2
CASSDDRGPTNYGYTF
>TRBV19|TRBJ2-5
CASRDRQETQYF
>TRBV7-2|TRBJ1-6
CASSRDRGMSPLHF
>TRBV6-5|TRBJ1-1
CASSTLEPPRTEAFF
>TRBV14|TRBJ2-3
CASSHSTPGTTQYF
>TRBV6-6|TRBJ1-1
CASKVRDSEAFF
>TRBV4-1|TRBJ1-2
CASSQDKSGKFNYGYTF
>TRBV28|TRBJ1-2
CASSLFYSRGTNYGYTF
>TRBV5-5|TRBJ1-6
CASSLVGSGVNSPLHF
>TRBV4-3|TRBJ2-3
CASSPRDYTTDTQYF
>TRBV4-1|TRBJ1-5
CASRGQGYNQPQHF